This T cell receptor (beta chain) was captured by sequencing in a study of identifying expanded T cells in peripheral blood. Regarding the study as a whole: Across healthy donors, higher total template counts meant significantly greater roughly 2-week count variance.

The CDR3 is 16 amino acids. V dropped 5 bases and J dropped 4 bases, with 21 bases sitting between them. Collection occurred without any documented infections or immune events in donors. Regarding this clone: Antigen unknown.

Only in-frame clones appear in the TCRdb table, and some are missing; sequencing was by immunoSEQ multiplex PCR. The table has some 75,000 clones, 90% seen once; the top ten hold about 3.3%. This sequence joins TRBV23-1 and TRBJ2-7, with a tentative D call TRBD2 (6 bases). TRBV23-1 is treated as an ORF (open reading frame) with a function not yet certain. The TCR originated in a person aged 18 to 75 in good health. Sequenced: blood. In nucleotides, the CDR3 is TGCGCCAGCAGTATAATCTTTTACGGGAGTAGTTACGAGCAGTACTTC. It translates to CASSIIFYGSSYEQYF.